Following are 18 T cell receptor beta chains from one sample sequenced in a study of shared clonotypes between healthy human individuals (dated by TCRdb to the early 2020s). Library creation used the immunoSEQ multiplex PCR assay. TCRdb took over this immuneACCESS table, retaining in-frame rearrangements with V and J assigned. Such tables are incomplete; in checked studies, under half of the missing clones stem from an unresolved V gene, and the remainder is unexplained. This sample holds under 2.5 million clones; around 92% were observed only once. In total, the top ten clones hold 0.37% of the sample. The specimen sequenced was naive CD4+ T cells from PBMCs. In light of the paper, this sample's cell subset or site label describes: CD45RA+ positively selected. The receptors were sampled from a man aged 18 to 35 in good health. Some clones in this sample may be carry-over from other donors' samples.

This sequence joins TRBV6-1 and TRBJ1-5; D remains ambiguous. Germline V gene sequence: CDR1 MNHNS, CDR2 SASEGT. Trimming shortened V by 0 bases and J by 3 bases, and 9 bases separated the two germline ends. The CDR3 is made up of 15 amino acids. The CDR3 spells CASSEARADNQPQHF. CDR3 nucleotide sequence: TGTGCCAGCAGTGAAGCGCGGGCAGACAATCAGCCCCAGCATTTT.

This CDR3 is CASSLGYTNTGELFF. The CDR3 region has the DNA TGTGCCAGCAGCTTGGGTTATACGAACACCGGGGAGCTGTTTTTT. The rearrangement uses TRBV5-6 and TRBJ2-2; D is unclear. The V gene lost 0 bases and the J gene lost 0 bases, with 6 bases spanning the gap. Germline loops: CDR1 SGHDT, CDR2 YYEEEE. This CDR3 has 15 residues. Full variable domain (outside the CDR3, taken from reference TRBV5-6 and TRBJ2-2): DAGVTQSPTHLIKTRGQQVTLRCSPKSGHDTVSWYQQALGQGPQFIFQYYEEEERQRGNFPDRFSGHQFPNYSSELNVNALLLGDSALYLCASSLGYTNTGELFFGEGSRLTVL.

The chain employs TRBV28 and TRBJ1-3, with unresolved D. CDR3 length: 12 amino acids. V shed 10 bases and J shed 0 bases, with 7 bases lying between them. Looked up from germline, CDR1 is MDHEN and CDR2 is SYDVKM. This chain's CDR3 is CATQNSGNTIYF. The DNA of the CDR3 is TGTGCCACCCAAAACTCTGGAAACACCATATATTTT.

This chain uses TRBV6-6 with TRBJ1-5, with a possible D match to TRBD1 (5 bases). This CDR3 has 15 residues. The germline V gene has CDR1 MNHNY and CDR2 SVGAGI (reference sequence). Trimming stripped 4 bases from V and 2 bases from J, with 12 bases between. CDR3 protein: CASSWGTTGNQPQHF. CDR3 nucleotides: TGTGCCAGCAGTTGGGGGACGACGGGCAATCAGCCCCAGCATTTT.

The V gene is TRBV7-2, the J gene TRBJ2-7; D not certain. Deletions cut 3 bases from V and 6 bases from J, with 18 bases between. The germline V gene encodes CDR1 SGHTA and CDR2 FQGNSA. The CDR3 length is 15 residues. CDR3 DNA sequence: TGTGCCAGCAGCTTCGCCGTACAGTCTTCTCTCGAGCAGTACTTC. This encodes CASSFAVQSSLEQYF.

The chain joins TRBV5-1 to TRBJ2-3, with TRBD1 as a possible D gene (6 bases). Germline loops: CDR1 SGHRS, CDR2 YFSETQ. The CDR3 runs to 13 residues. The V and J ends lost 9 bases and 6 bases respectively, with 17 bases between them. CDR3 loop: CATTPGRGDTQYF. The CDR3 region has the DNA TGCGCCACCACCCCGGGCAGGGGTGATACGCAGTATTTT.

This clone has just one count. CDR3 DNA: TGTGCCAGCAGCGGAGGGGAAGGTTACTCCTACGAGCAGTACTTC. It yields the protein CASSGGEGYSYEQYF. The rearrangement uses TRBV7-8 and TRBJ2-7; weak D call: TRBD2 (6 bases). The V gene's germline CDR1 is SGHVS and CDR2 FQNEAQ. There are 15 residues in the CDR3. Between the trimmed V and J ends, which lost 5 bases and 0 bases, there was a span of 14 bases.

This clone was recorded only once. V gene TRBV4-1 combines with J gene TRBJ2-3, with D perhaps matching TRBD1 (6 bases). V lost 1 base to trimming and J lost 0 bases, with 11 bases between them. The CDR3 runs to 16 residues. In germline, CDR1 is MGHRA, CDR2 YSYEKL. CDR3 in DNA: TGCGCCAGCAGCCAAGGGTGGGACAAAAGCACAGATACGCAGTATTTT. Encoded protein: CASSQGWDKSTDTQYF.

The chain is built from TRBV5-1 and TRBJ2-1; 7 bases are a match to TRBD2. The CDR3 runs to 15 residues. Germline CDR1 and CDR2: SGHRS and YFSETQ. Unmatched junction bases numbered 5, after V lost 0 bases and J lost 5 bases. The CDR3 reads CASSLVAGAHNEQFF. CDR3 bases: TGCGCCAGCAGCTTGGTTGCGGGAGCGCACAATGAGCAGTTCTTC. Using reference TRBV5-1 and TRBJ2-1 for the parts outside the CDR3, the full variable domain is KAGVTQTPRYLIKTRGQQVTLSCSPISGHRSVSWYQQTPGQGLQFLFEYFSETQRNKGNFPGRFSGRQFSNSRSEMNVSTLELGDSALYLCASSLVAGAHNEQFFGPGTRLTVL.

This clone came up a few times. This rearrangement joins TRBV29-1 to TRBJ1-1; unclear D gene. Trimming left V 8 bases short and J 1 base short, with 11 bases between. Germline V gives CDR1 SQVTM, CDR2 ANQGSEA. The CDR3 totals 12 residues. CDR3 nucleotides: TGCAGCTCGAGGACGGAGAACACTGAAGCTTTCTTT. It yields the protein CSSRTENTEAFF.

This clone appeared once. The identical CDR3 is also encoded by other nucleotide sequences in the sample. This CDR3 is CASSPRGRGTEAFF. The CDR3, as DNA: TGCGCCAGCAGCCCTCGAGGGCGCGGTACTGAAGCTTTCTTT. V gene TRBV5-1 combines with J gene TRBJ1-1; D not resolved. CDR3 length: 14 residues. The V gene lost 4 bases and the J gene lost 5 bases, with 15 bases spanning the gap. Germline V gives CDR1 SGHRS, CDR2 YFSETQ.

CDR3 coding DNA: TGCGCCAGCAGCCCACAGGATTCTAACTATGGCTACACCTTC. This translates into CASSPQDSNYGYTF. The chain joins TRBV4-1 to TRBJ1-2; D is possibly TRBD1 (5 bases). V shed 4 bases and J shed 0 bases, with 9 bases lying between them. Germline V gene sequence: CDR1 MGHRA, CDR2 YSYEKL. This CDR3 spans 14 amino acids.

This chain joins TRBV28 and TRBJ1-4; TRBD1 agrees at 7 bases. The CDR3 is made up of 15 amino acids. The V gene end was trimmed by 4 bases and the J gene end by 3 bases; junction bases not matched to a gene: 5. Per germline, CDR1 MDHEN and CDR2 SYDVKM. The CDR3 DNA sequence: TGTGCCAGCAGTTCACAGGGGAAGGCTAATGAAAAACTGTTTTTT. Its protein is CASSSQGKANEKLFF.

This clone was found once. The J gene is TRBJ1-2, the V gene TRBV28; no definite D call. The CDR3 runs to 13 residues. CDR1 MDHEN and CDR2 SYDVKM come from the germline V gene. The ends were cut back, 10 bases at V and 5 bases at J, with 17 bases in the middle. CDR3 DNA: TGTGCCACCGGTCGAGGTTCGGGATATGGCTACACCTTC. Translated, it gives CATGRGSGYGYTF.

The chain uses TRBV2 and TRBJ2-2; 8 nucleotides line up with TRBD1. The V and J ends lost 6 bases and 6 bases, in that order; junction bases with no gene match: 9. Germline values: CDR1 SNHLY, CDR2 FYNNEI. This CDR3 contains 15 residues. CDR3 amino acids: CASRPGQAYSGELFF. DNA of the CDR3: TGTGCCAGCAGGCCGGGACAGGCGTATTCCGGGGAGCTGTTTTTT.

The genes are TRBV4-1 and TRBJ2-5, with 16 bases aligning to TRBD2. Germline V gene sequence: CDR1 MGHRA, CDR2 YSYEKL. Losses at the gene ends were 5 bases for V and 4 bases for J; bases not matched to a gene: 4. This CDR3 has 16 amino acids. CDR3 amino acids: CASSSGLAGGGETQYF. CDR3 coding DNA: TGCGCCAGCAGCTCGGGACTAGCGGGAGGGGGAGAGACCCAGTACTTC.

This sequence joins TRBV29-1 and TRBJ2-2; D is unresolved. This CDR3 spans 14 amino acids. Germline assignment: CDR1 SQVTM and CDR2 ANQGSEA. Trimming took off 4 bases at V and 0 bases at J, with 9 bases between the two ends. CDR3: CSVVLLANTGELFF. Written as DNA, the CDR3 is TGCAGCGTTGTCCTTCTTGCGAACACCGGGGAGCTGTTTTTT.

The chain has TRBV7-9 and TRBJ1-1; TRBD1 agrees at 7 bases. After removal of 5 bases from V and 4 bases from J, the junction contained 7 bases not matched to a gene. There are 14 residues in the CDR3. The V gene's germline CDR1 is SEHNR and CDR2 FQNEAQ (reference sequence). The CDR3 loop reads CASSPQGGRTEAFF. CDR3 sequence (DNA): TGTGCCAGCAGCCCCCAGGGGGGCCGCACTGAAGCTTTCTTT.